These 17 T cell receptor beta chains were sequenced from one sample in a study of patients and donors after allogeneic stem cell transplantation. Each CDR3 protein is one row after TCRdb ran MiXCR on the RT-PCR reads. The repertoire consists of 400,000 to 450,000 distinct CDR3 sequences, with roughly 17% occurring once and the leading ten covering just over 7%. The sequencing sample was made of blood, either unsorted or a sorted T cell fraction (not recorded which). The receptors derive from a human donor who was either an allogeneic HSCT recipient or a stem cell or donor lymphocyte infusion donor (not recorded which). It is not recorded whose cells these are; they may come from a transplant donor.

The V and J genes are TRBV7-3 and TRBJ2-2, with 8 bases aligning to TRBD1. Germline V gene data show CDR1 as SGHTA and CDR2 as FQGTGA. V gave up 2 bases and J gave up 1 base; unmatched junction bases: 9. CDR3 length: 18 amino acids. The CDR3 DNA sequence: TGTGCCAGCAGCTTACTGGCAGGGGGCGCGGGGAACACCGGGGAGCTGTTTTTT. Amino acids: CASSLLAGGAGNTGELFF. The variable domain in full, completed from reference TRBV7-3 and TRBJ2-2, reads GAGVSQTPSNKVTEKGKYVELRCDPISGHTALYWYRQSLGQGPEFLIYFQGTGAADDSGLPNDRFFAVRPEGSVSTLKIQRTERGDSAVYLCASSLLAGGAGNTGELFFGEGSRLTVL.

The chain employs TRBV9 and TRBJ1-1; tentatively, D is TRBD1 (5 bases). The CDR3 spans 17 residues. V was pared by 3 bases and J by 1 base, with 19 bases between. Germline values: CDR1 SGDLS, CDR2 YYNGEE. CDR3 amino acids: CASSAIPTVTTNTEAFF. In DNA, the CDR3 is TGTGCCAGCAGCGCGATACCGACAGTAACCACGAACACTGAAGCTTTCTTT.

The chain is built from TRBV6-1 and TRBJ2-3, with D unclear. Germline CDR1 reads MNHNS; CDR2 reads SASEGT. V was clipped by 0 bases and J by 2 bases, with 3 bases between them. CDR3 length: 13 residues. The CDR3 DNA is TGTGCCAGCAGTGAAGCTCCCACAGATACGCAGTATTTT. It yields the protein CASSEAPTDTQYF.

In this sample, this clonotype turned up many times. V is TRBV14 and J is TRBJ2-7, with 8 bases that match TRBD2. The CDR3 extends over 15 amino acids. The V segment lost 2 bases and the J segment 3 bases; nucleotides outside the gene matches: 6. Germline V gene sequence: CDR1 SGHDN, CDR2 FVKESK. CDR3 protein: CASSQLGLVFYEQYF. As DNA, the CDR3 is TGTGCCAGCAGCCAACTGGGACTAGTCTTCTACGAGCAGTACTTC.

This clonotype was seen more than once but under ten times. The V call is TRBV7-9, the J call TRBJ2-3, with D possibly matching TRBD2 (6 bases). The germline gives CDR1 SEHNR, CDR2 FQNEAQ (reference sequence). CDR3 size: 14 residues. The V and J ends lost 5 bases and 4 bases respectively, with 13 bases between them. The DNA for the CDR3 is TGTGCCAGCAGCAATAAGACTAGAGCAGATACGCAGTATTTT. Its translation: CASSNKTRADTQYF.

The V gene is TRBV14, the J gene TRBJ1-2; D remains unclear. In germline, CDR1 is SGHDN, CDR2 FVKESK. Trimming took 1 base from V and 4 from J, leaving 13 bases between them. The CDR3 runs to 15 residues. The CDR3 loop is CASSQGSTKIYGYTF. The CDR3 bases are TGTGCCAGCAGCCAAGGTAGCACGAAGATCTATGGCTACACCTTC.

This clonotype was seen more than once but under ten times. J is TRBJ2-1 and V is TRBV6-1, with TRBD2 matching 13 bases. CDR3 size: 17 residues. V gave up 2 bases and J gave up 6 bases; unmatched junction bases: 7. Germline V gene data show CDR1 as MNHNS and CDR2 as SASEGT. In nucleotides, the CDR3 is TGTGCCAGCAGTGAAATGGTTGGGACTAGCGGGGTCAATGAGCAGTTCTTC. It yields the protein CASSEMVGTSGVNEQFF.

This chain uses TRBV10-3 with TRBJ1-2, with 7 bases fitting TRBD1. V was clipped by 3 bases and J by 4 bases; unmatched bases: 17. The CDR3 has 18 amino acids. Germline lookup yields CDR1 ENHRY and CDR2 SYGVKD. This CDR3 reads CAISDTVQGLIRPYGYTF. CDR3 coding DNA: TGTGCCATCAGTGACACCGTACAGGGGCTGATACGCCCCTATGGCTACACCTTC.

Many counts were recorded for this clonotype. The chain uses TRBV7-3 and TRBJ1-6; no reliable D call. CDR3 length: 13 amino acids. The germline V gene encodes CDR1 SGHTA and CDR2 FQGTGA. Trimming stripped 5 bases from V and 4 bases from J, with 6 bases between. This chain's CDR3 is CASSVDYNSPLHF. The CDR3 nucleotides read TGTGCCAGCAGCGTCGATTATAATTCACCCCTCCACTTT.

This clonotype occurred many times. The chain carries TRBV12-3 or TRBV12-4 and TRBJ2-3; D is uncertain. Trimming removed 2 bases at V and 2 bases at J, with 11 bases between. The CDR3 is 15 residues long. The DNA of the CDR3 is TGTGCCAGCAGTTTATTAGGGCCATTCACAGATACGCAGTATTTT. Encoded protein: CASSLLGPFTDTQYF.

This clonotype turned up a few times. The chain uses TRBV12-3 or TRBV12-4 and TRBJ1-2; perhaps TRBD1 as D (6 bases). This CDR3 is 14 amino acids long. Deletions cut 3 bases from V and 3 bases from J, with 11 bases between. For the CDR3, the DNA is TGTGCCAGCAGTTTTTTCGCAGGGGACTATGGCTACACCTTC. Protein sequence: CASSFFAGDYGYTF.

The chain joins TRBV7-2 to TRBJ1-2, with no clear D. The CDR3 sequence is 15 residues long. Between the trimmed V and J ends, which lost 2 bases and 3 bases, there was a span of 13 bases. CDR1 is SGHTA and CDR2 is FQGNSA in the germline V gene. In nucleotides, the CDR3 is TGTGCCAGCAGCTTACCCGAGGGATCCCACTATGGCTACACCTTC. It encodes CASSLPEGSHYGYTF.

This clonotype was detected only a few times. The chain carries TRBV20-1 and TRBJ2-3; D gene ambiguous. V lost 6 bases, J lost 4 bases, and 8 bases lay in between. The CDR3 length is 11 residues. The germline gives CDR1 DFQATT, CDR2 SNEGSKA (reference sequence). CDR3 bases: TGCAGTGCGACCTCGGCAGATACGCAGTATTTT. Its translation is CSATSADTQYF.

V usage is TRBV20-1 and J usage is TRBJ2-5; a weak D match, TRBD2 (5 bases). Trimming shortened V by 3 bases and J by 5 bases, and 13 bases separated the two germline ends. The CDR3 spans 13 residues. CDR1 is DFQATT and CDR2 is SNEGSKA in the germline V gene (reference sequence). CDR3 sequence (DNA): TGCAGTGCTAGTTCGAGAGGGATCGAGACCCAGTACTTC. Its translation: CSASSRGIETQYF.

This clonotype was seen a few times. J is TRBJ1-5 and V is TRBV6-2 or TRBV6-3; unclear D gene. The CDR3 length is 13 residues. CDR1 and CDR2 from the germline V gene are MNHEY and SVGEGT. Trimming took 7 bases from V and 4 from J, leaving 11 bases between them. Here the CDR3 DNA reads TGTGCCAGCAAAATAGACCGGAATCAGCCCCAGCATTTT. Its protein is CASKIDRNQPQHF.

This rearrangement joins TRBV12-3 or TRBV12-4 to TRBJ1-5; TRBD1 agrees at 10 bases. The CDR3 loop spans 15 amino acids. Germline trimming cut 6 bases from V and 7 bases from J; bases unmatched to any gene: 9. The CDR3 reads CASRAGQGTWQPQHF. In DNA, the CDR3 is TGTGCCAGCAGAGCGGGACAGGGGACTTGGCAGCCCCAGCATTTT.

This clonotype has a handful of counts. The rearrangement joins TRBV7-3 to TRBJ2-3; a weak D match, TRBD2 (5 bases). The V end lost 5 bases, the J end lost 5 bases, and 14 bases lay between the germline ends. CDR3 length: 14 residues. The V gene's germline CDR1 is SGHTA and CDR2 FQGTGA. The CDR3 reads CASSRRTGVDTQYF. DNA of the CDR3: TGTGCCAGCAGCAGACGGACTGGGGTAGATACGCAGTATTTT.